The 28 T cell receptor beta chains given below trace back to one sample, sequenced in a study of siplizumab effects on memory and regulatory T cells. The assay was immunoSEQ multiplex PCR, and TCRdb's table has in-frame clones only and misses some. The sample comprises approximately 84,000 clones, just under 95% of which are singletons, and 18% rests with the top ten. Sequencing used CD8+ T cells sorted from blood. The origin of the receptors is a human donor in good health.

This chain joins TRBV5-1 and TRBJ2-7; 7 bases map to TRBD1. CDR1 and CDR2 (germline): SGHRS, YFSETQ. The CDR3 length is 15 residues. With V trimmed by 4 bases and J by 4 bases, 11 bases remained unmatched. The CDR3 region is CASSGIGTDAYEQYF. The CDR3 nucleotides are TGCGCCAGCAGCGGAATCGGGACAGATGCTTACGAGCAGTACTTC. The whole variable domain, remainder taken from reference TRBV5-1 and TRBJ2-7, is KAGVTQTPRYLIKTRGQQVTLSCSPISGHRSVSWYQQTPGQGLQFLFEYFSETQRNKGNFPGRFSGRQFSNSRSEMNVSTLELGDSALYLCASSGIGTDAYEQYFGPGTRLTVT.

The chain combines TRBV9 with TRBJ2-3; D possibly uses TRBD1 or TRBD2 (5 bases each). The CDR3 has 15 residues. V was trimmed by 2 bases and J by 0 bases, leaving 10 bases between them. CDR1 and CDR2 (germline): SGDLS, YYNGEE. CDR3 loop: CASSVAGASTDTQYF. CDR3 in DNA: TGTGCCAGCAGCGTTGCCGGGGCTAGCACAGATACGCAGTATTTT.

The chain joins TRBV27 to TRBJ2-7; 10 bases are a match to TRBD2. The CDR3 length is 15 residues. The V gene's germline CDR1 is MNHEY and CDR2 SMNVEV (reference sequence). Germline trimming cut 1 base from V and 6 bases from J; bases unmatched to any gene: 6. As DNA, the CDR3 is TGTGCCAGCAGTTTATTCCAGCGGGAGGGCCTCGAGCAGTACTTC. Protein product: CASSLFQREGLEQYF.

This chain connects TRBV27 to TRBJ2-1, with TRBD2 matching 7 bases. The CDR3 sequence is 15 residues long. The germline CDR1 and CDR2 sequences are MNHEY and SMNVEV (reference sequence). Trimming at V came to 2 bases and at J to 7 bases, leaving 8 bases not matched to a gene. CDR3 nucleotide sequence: TGTGCCAGCAGTTTACGGGCGGGAGCAGGGAATGAGCAGTTCTTC. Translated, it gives CASSLRAGAGNEQFF.

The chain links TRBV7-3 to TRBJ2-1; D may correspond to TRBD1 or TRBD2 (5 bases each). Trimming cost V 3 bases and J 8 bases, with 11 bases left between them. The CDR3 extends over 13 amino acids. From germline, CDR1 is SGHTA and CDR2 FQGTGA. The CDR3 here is CASSLGPIDEQFF. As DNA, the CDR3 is TGTGCCAGCAGCTTGGGACCAATCGATGAGCAGTTCTTC.

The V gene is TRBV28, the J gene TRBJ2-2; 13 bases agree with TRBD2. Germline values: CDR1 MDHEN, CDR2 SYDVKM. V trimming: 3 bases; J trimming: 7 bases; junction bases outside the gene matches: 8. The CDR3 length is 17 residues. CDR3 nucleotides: TGTGCCAGCAGTTTGCCGCGACTAGCGGGAGGCCTCGGGGAGCTGTTTTTT. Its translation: CASSLPRLAGGLGELFF.

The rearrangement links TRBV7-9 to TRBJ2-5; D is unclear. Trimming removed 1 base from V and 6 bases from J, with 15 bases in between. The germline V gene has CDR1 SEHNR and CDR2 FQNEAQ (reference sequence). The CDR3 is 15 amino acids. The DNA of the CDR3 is TGTGCCAGCAGCTTAGTAGTGGGCGCAGACCAGACCCAGTACTTC. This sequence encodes CASSLVVGADQTQYF. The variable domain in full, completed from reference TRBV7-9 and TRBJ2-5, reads DTGVSQNPRHKITKRGQNVTFRCDPISEHNRLYWYRQTLGQGPEFLTYFQNEAQLEKSRLLSDRFSAERPKGSFSTLEIQRTEQGDSAMYLCASSLVVGADQTQYFGPGTRLLVL.

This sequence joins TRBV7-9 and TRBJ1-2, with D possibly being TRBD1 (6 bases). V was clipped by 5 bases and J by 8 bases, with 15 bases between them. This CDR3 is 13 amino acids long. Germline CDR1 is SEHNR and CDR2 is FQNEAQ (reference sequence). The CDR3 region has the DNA TGTGCCAGCAGCCCACAGGGAGTGCGAGGCTACACCTTC. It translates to CASSPQGVRGYTF.

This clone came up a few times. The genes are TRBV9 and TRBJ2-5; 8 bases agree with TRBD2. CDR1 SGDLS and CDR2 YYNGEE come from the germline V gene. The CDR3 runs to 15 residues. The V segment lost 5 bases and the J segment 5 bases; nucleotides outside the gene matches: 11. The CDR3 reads CASRPSGGEGETQYF. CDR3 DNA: TGTGCCAGCAGACCCAGCGGGGGAGAGGGTGAGACCCAGTACTTC.

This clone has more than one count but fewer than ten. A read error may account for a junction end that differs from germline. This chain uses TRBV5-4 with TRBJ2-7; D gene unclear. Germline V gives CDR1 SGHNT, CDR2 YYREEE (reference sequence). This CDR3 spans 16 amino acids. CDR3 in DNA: TGCGCCAGCAGCCAAGCAACACAGCTTGGGTCCTACGAGCAGTACTTC. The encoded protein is CASSQATQLGSYEQYF.

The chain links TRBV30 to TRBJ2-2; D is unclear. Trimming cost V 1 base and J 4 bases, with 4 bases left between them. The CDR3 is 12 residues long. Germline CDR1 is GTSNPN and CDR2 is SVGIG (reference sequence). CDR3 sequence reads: CAWSEGTGELFF. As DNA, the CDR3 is TGTGCCTGGAGTGAGGGCACCGGGGAGCTGTTTTTT.

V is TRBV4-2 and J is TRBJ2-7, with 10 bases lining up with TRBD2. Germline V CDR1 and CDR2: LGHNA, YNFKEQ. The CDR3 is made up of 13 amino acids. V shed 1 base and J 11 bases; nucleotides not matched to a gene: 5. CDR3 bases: TGTGCCAGCAGCCAAGGTCTAGCGGGAGTAGAGTACTTC. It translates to CASSQGLAGVEYF.

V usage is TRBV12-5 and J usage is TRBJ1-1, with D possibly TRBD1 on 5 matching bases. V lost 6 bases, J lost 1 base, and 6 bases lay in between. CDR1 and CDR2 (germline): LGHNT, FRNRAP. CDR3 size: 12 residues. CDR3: CASGQGNTEAFF. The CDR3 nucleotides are TGTGCTAGTGGCCAGGGGAACACTGAAGCTTTCTTT.

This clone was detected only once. This CDR3 reads CASSPLTSGRTDTQYF. The CDR3 DNA sequence: TGCGCCAGCAGCCCCCTGACTAGCGGGAGGACAGATACGCAGTATTTT. The rearrangement uses TRBV5-1 and TRBJ2-3, with 13 positions matching TRBD2. Germline loops: CDR1 SGHRS, CDR2 YFSETQ. J gave up 3 bases and V 4 bases, and 5 bases lay outside the gene matches. The CDR3 is 16 amino acids.

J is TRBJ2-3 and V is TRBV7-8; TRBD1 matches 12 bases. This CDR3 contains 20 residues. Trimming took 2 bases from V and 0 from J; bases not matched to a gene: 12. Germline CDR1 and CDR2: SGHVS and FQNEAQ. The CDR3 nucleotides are TGTGCCAGCAGCTTATTCCCCGGGACAGGGGGCCAACTTAGCACAGATACGCAGTATTTT. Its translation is CASSLFPGTGGQLSTDTQYF.

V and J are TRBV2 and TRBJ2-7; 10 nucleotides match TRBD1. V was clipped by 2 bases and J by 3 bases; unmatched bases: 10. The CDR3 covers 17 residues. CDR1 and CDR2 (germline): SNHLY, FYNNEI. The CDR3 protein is CASSENTPGQGFYEQYF. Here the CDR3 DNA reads TGTGCCAGCAGTGAAAACACACCGGGACAGGGGTTCTACGAGCAGTACTTC.

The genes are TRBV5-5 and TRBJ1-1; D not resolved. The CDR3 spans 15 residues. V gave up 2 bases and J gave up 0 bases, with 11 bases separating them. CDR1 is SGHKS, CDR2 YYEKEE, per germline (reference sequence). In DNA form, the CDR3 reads TGTGCCAGCAGCTTCGATCCCAGCATGAACACTGAAGCTTTCTTT. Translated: CASSFDPSMNTEAFF.

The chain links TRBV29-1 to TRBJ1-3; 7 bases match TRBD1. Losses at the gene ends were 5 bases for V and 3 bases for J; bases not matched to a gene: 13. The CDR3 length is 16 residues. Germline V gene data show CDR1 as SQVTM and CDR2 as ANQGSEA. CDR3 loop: CSVSRQGLGGGNTIYF. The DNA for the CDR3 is TGCAGCGTTTCTCGACAGGGCTTAGGAGGTGGAAACACCATATATTTT.

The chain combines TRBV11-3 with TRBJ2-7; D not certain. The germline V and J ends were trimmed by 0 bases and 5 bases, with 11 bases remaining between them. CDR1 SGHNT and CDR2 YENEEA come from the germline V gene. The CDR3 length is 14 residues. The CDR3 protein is CASSLDETNDEQYF. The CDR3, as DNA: TGTGCCAGCAGCTTAGATGAGACCAACGACGAGCAGTACTTC. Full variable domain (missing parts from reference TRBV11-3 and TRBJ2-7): EAGVVQSPRYKIIEKKQPVAFWCNPISGHNTLYWYLQNLGQGPELLIRYENEEAVDDSQLPKDRFSAERLKGVDSTLKIQPAELGDSAVYLCASSLDETNDEQYFGPGTRLTVT.

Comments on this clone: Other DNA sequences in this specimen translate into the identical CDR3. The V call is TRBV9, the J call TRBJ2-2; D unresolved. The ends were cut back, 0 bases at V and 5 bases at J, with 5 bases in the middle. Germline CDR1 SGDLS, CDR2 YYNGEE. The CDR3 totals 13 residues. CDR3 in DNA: TGTGCCAGCAGCGTAGGTGGGACCGGGGAGCTGTTTTTT. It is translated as CASSVGGTGELFF.

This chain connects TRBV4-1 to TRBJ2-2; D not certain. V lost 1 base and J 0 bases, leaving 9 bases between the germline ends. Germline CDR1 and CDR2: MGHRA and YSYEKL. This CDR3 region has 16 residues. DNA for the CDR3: TGCGCCAGCAGCCAAGTCGGCACATCGAACACCGGGGAGCTGTTTTTT. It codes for CASSQVGTSNTGELFF.

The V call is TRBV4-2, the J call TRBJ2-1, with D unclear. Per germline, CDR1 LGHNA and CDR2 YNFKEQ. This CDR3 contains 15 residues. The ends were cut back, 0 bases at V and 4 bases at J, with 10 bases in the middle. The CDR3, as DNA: TGTGCCAGCAGCCAAGAGGCCCACGGGTACAATGAGCAGTTCTTC. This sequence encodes CASSQEAHGYNEQFF.

DNA for the CDR3: TGTGCCAGCAGTTTATTGGGTTCCGGGGAGCTGTTTTTT. Translating it yields CASSLLGSGELFF. The J gene is TRBJ2-2, the V gene TRBV27; D uncertain. CDR1 is MNHEY and CDR2 is SMNVEV in the germline V gene (reference sequence). This CDR3 region has 13 residues. V gave up 1 base and J gave up 6 bases, with 6 bases separating them.

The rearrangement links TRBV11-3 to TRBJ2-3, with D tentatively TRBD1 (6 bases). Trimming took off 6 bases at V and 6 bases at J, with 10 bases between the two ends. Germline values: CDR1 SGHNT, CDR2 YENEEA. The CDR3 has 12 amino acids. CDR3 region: CASRGQGDTQYF. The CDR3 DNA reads TGTGCCAGCAGGGGTCAGGGGGATACGCAGTATTTT. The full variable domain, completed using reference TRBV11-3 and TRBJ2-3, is EAGVVQSPRYKIIEKKQPVAFWCNPISGHNTLYWYLQNLGQGPELLIRYENEEAVDDSQLPKDRFSAERLKGVDSTLKIQPAELGDSAVYLCASRGQGDTQYFGPGTRLTVL.

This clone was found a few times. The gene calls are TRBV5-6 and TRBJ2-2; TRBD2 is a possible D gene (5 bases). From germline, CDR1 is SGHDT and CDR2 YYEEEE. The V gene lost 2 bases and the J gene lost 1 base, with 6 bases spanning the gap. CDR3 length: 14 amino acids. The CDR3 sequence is CASSFGVNTGELFF. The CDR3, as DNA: TGTGCCAGCAGCTTCGGGGTGAACACCGGGGAGCTGTTTTTT.

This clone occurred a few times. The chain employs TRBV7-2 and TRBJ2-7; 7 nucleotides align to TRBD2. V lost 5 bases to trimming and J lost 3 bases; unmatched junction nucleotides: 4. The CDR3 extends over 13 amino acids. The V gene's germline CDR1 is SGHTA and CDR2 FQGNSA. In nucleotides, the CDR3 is TGTGCCAGCAGCCCTTGGGGGGGCTACGAGCAGTACTTC. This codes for CASSPWGGYEQYF. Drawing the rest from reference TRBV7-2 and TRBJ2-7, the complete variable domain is GAGVSQSPSNKVTEKGKDVELRCDPISGHTALYWYRQSLGQGLEFLIYFQGNSAPDKSGLPSDRFSAERTGGSVSTLTIQRTQQEDSAVYLCASSPWGGYEQYFGPGTRLTVT.

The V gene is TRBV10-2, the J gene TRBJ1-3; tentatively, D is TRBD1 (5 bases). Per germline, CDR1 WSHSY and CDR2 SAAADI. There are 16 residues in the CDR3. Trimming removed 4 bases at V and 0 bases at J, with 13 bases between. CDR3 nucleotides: TGCGCCAGCAGTGTACGGGGCGACGGCTCTGGAAACACCATATATTTT. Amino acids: CASSVRGDGSGNTIYF.

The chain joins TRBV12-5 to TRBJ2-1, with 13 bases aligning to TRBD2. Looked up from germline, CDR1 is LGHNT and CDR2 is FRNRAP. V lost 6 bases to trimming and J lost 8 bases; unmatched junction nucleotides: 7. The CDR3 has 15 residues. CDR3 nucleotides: TGTGCTAGTGGGCGCGGGACTAGCGGGACCTATGAGCAGTTCTTC. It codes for CASGRGTSGTYEQFF.